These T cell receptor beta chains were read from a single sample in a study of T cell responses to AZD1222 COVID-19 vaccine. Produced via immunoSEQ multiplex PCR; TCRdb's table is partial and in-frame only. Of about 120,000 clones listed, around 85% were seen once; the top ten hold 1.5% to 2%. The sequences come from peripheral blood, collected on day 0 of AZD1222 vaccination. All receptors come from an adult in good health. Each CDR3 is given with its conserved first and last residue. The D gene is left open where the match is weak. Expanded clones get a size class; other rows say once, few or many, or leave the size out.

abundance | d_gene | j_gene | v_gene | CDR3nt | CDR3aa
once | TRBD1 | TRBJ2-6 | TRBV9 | TGTGCCAGCAGCGTGACAGGGGTAGGGGCCAACGTCCTGACTTTC | CASSVTGVGANVLTF
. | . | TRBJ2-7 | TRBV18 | TGTGCCAGCTCACCAAGGGGGGAGGGATTCTACGAGCAGTACTTC | CASSPRGEGFYEQYF
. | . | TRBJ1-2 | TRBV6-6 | TGTGCCAGCAGTCCAGGGTTAGCCTATGGCTACACCTTC | CASSPGLAYGYTF
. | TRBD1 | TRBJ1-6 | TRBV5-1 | TGCGCCAGCAGCTTGGCCGGGACAGCTAATTCACCCCTCCACTTT | CASSLAGTANSPLHF
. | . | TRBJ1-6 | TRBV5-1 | TGCGCCAGCAGCTTGGGGGGCACGGGCTATAATTCACCCCTCCACTTT | CASSLGGTGYNSPLHF
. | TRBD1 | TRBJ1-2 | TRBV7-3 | TGTGCCAGCAGCTTGTTTGGGACAGGGGATGGCTACACCTTC | CASSLFGTGDGYTF
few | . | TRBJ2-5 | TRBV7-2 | TGTGCCAGCAGCTTATACTTGCAGACCCAGTACTTC | CASSLYLQTQYF
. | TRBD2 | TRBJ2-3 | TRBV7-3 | TGTGCCAGCAGTAGCGGGAGTCAAGATACGCAGTATTTT | CASSSGSQDTQYF
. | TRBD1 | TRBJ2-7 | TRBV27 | TGTGCCAGCAGTTATACAGGGGGACCGGTACTCTACGAGCAGTACTTC | CASSYTGGPVLYEQYF
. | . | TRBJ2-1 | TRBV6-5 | TGTGCCAGCACCTCCGGGTCCCGTGGTTACAATGAGCAGTTCTTC | CASTSGSRGYNEQFF
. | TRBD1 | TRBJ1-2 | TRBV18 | TGTGCCAGCTCACCGGGACAGGGGGGCGCCTATGGCTACACCTTC | CASSPGQGGAYGYTF
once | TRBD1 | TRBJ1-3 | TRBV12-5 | TGTGCTAGTGGTTCGGGGGACAGGACTTCTGGAAACACCATATATTTT | CASGSGDRTSGNTIYF
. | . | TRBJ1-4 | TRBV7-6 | TGTGCCAGCAGCTTATCCGGACCAAACGCTGCTAATGAAAAACTGTTTTTT | CASSLSGPNAANEKLFF
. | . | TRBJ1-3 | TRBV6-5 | TGTGCCAGCAGTTACTCGTGGGGTTCTGGAAACACCATATATTTT | CASSYSWGSGNTIYF
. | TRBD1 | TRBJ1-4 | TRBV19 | TGTGCCAGTAGTCAGGGACAGGACTTTGAAAAACTGTTTTTT | CASSQGQDFEKLFF
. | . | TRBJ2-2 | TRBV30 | TGTGCCTGGAGCAAAGGTGGGAGCACCGGGGAGCTGTTTTTT | CAWSKGGSTGELFF
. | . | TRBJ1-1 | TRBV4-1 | TGCGCCAGCAGCCAAGATACAGGGAGGAGAACTGAAGCTTTCTTT | CASSQDTGRRTEAFF
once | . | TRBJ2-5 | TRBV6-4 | TGTGCCAGCAGTGACGCCGTTGGGGAGACCCAGTACTTC | CASSDAVGETQYF
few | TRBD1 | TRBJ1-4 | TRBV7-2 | TGTGCCAGCAGCACTGGGACAGGGGTAAAAAATGAAAAACTGTTTTTT | CASSTGTGVKNEKLFF
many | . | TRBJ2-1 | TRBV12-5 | TGTGCTAGTGCTCCCCGGGACGGACACTACAATGAGCAGTTCTTC | CASAPRDGHYNEQFF
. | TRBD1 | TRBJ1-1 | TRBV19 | TGTGCCAGTAGGGACCTTACAGGGGGCAAGAACACTGAAGCTTTCTTT | CASRDLTGGKNTEAFF
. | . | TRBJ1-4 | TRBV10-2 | TGCGCCAGCAGGCCCCGCGACTCCTATGCAACTAATGAAAAACTGTTTTTT | CASRPRDSYATNEKLFF
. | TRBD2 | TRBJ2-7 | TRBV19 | TGTGCCAGTAGTATAGTTAAAGGAGCTAGCGGGCACTACGAGCAGTACTTC | CASSIVKGASGHYEQYF
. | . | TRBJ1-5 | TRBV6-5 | TGTGCCAGCAGTTTAGGGGCTGTCAGCCTACAGCATTTT | CASSLGAVSLQHF
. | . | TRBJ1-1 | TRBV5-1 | TGCGCCAGCAGCTTGGCCATGGGTCCTGAAGCTTTCTTT | CASSLAMGPEAFF
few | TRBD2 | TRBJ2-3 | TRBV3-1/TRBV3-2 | TGTGCCAGCAGCCACGGACTAGCGGGGGCCACAGATACGCAGTATTTT | CASSHGLAGATDTQYF
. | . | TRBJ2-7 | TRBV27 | TGTGCCAGCAGTTTCCCAGGGCAGCTGAGCTCCTACGAGCAGTACTTC | CASSFPGQLSSYEQYF
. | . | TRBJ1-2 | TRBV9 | TGTGCCAGCAGCGCGAAAACTGGCTATGGTGGCTACACCTTC | CASSAKTGYGGYTF
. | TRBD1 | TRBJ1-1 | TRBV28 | TGTGCCAGCCTAATAACCGTCCGGACAGGGGGCTTTAACTCTGAAGCTTTCTTT | CASLITVRTGGFNSEAFF
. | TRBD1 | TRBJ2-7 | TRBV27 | TGTGCCAGCAGTTTAGGGACAGGGGCGTTCTACGAGCAGTACTTC | CASSLGTGAFYEQYF
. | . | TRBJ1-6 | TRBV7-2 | TGTGCCAGCACCCAGACGGGGGCGGGTGCGACACCCCTCCACTTT | CASTQTGAGATPLHF
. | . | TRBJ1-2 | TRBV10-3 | TGTGCCATCAGTGATAACGGCTATGGCTACACCTTC | CAISDNGYGYTF
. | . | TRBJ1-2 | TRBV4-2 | TGTGCCAGCAGCCCGAACGGGGGAGGGGATGGCTACACCTTC | CASSPNGGGDGYTF
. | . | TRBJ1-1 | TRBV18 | TGTGCCAGCTCACCTCCCGGGGGGGCTGAAGCTTTCTTT | CASSPPGGAEAFF
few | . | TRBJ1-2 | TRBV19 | TGTGCCAGTAGTAGGGGGGAGAACTATGGCTACACCTTC | CASSRGENYGYTF
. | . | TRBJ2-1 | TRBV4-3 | TGCGCCAGCAGCCAAGAAGGCGCGAGGGGGGGCTTTGAGCAGTTCTTC | CASSQEGARGGFEQFF
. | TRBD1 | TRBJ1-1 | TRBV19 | TGTGCCAGTAGCCCGGGGACAGCAATGCGGGTGACTTTCTTT | CASSPGTAMRVTFF
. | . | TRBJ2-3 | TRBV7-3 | TGTGCCAGCAGCTTAACTCAGTCACGCACAGATACGCAGTATTTT | CASSLTQSRTDTQYF
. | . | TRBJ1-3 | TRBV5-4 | TGTGCCAGCAGCTTTGGAGGCCTCTCTGGAAACACCATATATTTT | CASSFGGLSGNTIYF
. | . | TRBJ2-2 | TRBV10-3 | TGTGCCATCAGTGAGAGGAAAGTTTTTGGACCCGGGGAGCTGTTTTTT | CAISERKVFGPGELFF
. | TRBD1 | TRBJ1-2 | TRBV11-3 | TGTGCCAGCAGCCCAAGGACAGGGAAGGGCTACACCTTC | CASSPRTGKGYTF